What follows is one T cell receptor beta chain and its context. The record originates from a study of blood T cell repertoires in COVID-19. Study-wide context: T cells, B-cell-depleted T cells, or PBMCs provided the cDNA or gDNA that served as material.

TCRdb's table, derived via immunoSEQ multiplex PCR, lists solely in-frame clones and lacks some. The sample shows about 230,000 clones, 86% of them seen only once. The CDR3 totals 16 residues. Looked up from germline, CDR1 is MDHEN and CDR2 is SYDVKM. With 4 bases clipped from V and 2 bases from J, the junction kept 5 bases outside the gene matches. Cohort placement rested on clinical history that participants reported themselves. Specimen: PBMCs or T cells enriched from blood (not recorded which). The rearrangement links TRBV28 to TRBJ2-5; 12 nucleotides align to TRBD2. This sequence was found in a man aged 18 to 30 who had recovered from COVID-19. The CDR3: CASSSLAGGTQETQYF. DNA of the CDR3: TGTGCCAGCAGTTCCCTAGCGGGAGGGACACAAGAGACCCAGTACTTC.